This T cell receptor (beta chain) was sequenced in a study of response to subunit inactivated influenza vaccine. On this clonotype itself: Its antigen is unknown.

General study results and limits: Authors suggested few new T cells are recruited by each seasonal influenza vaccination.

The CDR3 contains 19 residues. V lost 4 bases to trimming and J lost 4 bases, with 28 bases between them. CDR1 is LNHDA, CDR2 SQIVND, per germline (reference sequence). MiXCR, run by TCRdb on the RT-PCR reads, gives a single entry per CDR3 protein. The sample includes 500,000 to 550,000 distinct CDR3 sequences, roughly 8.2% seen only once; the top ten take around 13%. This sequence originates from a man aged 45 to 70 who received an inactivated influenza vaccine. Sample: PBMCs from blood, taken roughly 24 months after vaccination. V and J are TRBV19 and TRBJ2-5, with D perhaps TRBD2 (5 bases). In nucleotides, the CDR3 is TGTGCCAGTAGTACACCCGAATTTAGACTATGGATGGATGGAGAGACCCAGTACTTC. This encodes CASSTPEFRLWMDGETQYF.